A selection of T cell receptor beta chains follows, all from one sample in a study of T-cell reconstitution after alpha-beta-depleted transplantation in children. TCRdb re-analysed the PCR reads in MiXCR, keeping a single row per CDR3 protein. The repertoire includes about 420,000 distinct CDR3 sequences, about a sixth of them detected once, and about 32% sits in the top ten. The source was PBMCs, mostly from graft donor cells, collected 360 days after TCRalphabeta/CD19-depleted stem cell transplant. The receptors stem from a boy less than two years old who had a stem cell transplant for Wiskott-Aldrich syndrome, so the T cells may come from the graft donor. Both conserved end residues are part of each CDR3. A D gene is named only where the DNA matches it firmly. Clone sizes are given selectively: once, few, many, or a class where the clone is expanded.

v_call	j_call	d_call	clone_size	cdr3_nt	cdr3_aa
TRBV10-3	TRBJ1-5	.	.	TGTGCCATCAGTGAAATAGTCTCGGGTCAGCCCCAGCATTTT	CAISEIVSGQPQHF
TRBV29-1	TRBJ2-5	.	.	TGCAGCGCCGGCCCTCTACGGACAGCTCGGGAGACCCAGTACTTC	CSAGPLRTARETQYF
TRBV6-1	TRBJ2-2	.	.	TGTGCCAGCAAGGAGGGTGGCACCGGGGAGCTGTTTTTT	CASKEGGTGELFF
TRBV5-1	TRBJ2-1	TRBD1	few	TGCGCCAGCAGCCGTGGACAGGGGGCAAATGAGCAGTTCTTC	CASSRGQGANEQFF
TRBV10-3	TRBJ2-7	TRBD2	.	TGTGCCATCAACCCGGGACTAGCCTCCTACGAGCAGTACTTC	CAINPGLASYEQYF
TRBV3-1	TRBJ2-1	TRBD2	few	TGTGCCAGCAGCCATCTTCGACTTAGCGGGCGCAATGAGCAGTTCTTC	CASSHLRLSGRNEQFF
TRBV12-3/TRBV12-4	TRBJ2-1	TRBD2	.	TGTGCCAGCAGACTAGCGGGAGGGCCCTCCTACAATGAGCAGTTCTTC	CASRLAGGPSYNEQFF
TRBV7-9	TRBJ2-6	TRBD1	few	TGTGCCAGCCAGCAGGGACAGGGGAACTCTGGGGCCAACGTCCTGACTTTC	CASQQGQGNSGANVLTF
TRBV12-3/TRBV12-4	TRBJ2-3	.	.	TGTGCCAGCAGACTTTGGCTCCCCACAGATACGCAGTATTTT	CASRLWLPTDTQYF
TRBV5-1	TRBJ2-5	TRBD1	.	TGCGCCAGCAGCTTGACCGGACAGGGAGGGACCCAGTACTTC	CASSLTGQGGTQYF
TRBV20-1	TRBJ2-2	TRBD2	few	TGCAGTGCTAGAAGACCCCCGCGGGGGAAGAACACCGGGGAGCTGTTTTTT	CSARRPPRGKNTGELFF
TRBV7-2	TRBJ2-7	TRBD2	few	TGTGCCAGCAGCTTCTTAGCGGGGGGGGGCTACGAGCAGTACTTC	CASSFLAGGGYEQYF
TRBV20-1	TRBJ2-1	TRBD2	few	TGCAGTGCTAGATTGACGGGAGGTCGCTCCTACAATGAGCAGTTCTTC	CSARLTGGRSYNEQFF
TRBV19	TRBJ2-4	.	.	TGTGCCAGTAGTATGGGCAGAACGATAGCCAAAAACATTCAGTACTTC	CASSMGRTIAKNIQYF
TRBV7-6	TRBJ2-2	.	.	TGTGCCAGCAGCTCGACGACGAACACCGGGGAGCTGTTTTTT	CASSSTTNTGELFF
TRBV19	TRBJ2-3	.	few	TGTGCCAGTAGTATAGAACCGGGACGGGCAGATACGCAGTATTTT	CASSIEPGRADTQYF
TRBV7-8	TRBJ2-1	.	few	TGTGCCAGCAGCCTCGGACGGGTTCCTAACAATGAGCAGTTCTTC	CASSLGRVPNNEQFF
TRBV12-3/TRBV12-4	TRBJ2-7	.	.	TGTGCCAGCAGTGCCACCGGGGTCTCCTACGAGCAGTACTTC	CASSATGVSYEQYF
TRBV11-2	TRBJ2-1	TRBD1	.	TGTGCCAGCAGCTTCGAGGGGGCTCTTGCTTACAATGAGCAGTTCTTC	CASSFEGALAYNEQFF
TRBV12-3/TRBV12-4	TRBJ2-7	.	.	TGTGCCAGCAGTTTAAACAGCCCGGACGAGCAGTACTTC	CASSLNSPDEQYF
TRBV5-1	TRBJ2-5	.	.	TGCGCCAGCAGCCAGCCTGAAGAGACCCAGTACTTC	CASSQPEETQYF
TRBV3-1	TRBJ2-5	.	many	TGTGCCAGCAGCTATGAGTTGGGAGAGACCCAGTACTTC	CASSYELGETQYF
TRBV3-1	TRBJ2-3	TRBD2	few	TGTGCCAGCAGCCTTCGGACTAGCGGGAGCCCAGATACGCAGTATTTT	CASSLRTSGSPDTQYF
TRBV7-2	TRBJ2-1	TRBD2	.	TGTGCCAGCAGCGGACGCCAAAGACTAGCGGGAGAGCAGTTCTTC	CASSGRQRLAGEQFF
TRBV2	TRBJ1-5	TRBD1	many	TGTGCCAGCGGGACAGGGGGCATCGATCAGCCCCAGCATTTT	CASGTGGIDQPQHF